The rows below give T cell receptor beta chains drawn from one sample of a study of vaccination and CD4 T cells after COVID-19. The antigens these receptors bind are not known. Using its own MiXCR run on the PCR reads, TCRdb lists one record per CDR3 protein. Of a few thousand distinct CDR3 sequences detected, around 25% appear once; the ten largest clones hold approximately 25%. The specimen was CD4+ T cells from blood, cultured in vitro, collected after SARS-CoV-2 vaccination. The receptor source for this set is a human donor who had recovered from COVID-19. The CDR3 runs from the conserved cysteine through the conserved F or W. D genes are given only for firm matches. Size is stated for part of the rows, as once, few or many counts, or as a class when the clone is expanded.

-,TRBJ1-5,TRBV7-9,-,TGTGCCAGCAGCCGGTTGGGAAGCAATCAGCCCCAGCATTTT,CASSRLGSNQPQHF
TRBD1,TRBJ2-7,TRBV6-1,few,TGTGCCAGCAACGTAGGACAGGGGCCCCATTTATCCTACGAGCAGTACTTC,CASNVGQGPHLSYEQYF
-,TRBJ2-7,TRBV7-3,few,TGTGCCAGCAGCTTCCGTTCCCCGACTGAATCCTACGAGCAGTACTTC,CASSFRSPTESYEQYF
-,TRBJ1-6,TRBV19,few,TGTGCCAGTAGTGGGGCCCCGCGTTCACCCCTCCACTTT,CASSGAPRSPLHF
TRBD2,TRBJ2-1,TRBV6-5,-,TGTGCCAGCAGTTACCCCTCGGGCGGGGGGGCCAATGAGCAGTTCTTC,CASSYPSGGGANEQFF
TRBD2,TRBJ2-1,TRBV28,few,TGTGCCAGCAGTTACGTTCTGGGGGGAGGGACTAGGGCCAATGAGCAGTTCTTC,CASSYVLGGGTRANEQFF
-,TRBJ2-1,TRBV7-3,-,TGTGCCAGCAGCTTAGGTCAGGGGATGGGTGAGCAGTTCTTC,CASSLGQGMGEQFF
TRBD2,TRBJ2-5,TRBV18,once,TGTGCCAGCTCACTGACTAGCGGGGGTGATGAGACCCAGTACTTC,CASSLTSGGDETQYF
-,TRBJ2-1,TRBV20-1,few,TGCAGTGCTCTATACAATGAGCAGTTCTTC,CSALYNEQFF
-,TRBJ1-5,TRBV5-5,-,TGTGCCAGCAGCCTGCAGGGGCTGTATCAGCCCCAGCATTTT,CASSLQGLYQPQHF
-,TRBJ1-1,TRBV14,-,TGTGCCAGCAGCCAAAGTCTCAGGGGTACTGAAGCTTTCTTT,CASSQSLRGTEAFF
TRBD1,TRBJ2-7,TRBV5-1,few,TGCGCCAGCAGCTCCCACGGGACAGGGGGATTTGAGCAGTACTTC,CASSSHGTGGFEQYF
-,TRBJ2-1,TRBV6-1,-,TGTGCCAGCAGCCCCGGGACATACAATGAGCAGTTCTTC,CASSPGTYNEQFF
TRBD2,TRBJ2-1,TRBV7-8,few,TGTGCCAGCAGCCCGCGGGGGTTTAATGACAATGAGCAGTTCTTC,CASSPRGFNDNEQFF
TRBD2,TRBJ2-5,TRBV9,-,TGTGCCAGCAGCGTAGGGGCGGGAGGAGAGACCCAGTACTTC,CASSVGAGGETQYF
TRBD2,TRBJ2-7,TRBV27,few,TGTGCCAGCAGGGGACTAGCGGCCTCCTACGAGCAGTACTTC,CASRGLAASYEQYF
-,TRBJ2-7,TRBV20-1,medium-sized,TGCAGTGCTAGAGAGGCAGGGCGAGAGCAGTACTTC,CSAREAGREQYF
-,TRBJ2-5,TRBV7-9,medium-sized,TGTGCCAGCAGCTGGACTGAAGAGACCCAGTACTTC,CASSWTEETQYF
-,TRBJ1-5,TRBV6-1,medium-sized,TGTGCCAGCAGTGAATGGCGGACAGTTAGTCAGCCCCAGCATTTT,CASSEWRTVSQPQHF
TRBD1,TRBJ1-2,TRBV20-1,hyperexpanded,TGCAGTGCTTTGGACAGGGGGAGCCTCTACGTCTATGGCTACACCTTC,CSALDRGSLYVYGYTF
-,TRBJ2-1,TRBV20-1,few,TGCAGTGCTAGGGCCCCGCAGCGCGCCTACAATGAGCAGTTCTTC,CSARAPQRAYNEQFF
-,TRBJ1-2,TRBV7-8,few,TGTGCCAGCAGCTTAGTGCGGCAAACTAACTATGGCTACACCTTC,CASSLVRQTNYGYTF
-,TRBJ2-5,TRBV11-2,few,TGTGCCAGCAGCTTAGATCCAGGGCCCCAAGAGACCCAGTACTTC,CASSLDPGPQETQYF
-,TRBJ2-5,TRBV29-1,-,TGCAGCGTTCGGGCGATGATGGGGCCCGGGGAGGCCCAGTACTTC,CSVRAMMGPGEAQYF
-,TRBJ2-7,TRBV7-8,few,TGTGCCAGCAGCCCGAAGACTGGGGCCTTCTACGAGCAGTACTTC,CASSPKTGAFYEQYF
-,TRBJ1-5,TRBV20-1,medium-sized,TGCAGTGCTACCGTGACAGCGAACAATCAGCCCCAGCATTTT,CSATVTANNQPQHF
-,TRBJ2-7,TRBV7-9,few,TGTGCCAGCAGCTTTGAGGTTTCCTCCTACGAGCAGTACTTC,CASSFEVSSYEQYF
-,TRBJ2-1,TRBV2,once,TGTGCCAGCAGTGAACGGTCCCTCCAATACAATGAGCAGTTCTTC,CASSERSLQYNEQFF
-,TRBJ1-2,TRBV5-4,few,TGTGCCAGCAGCTTGTGGGCATCTGGCTACACCTTC,CASSLWASGYTF
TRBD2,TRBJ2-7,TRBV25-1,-,TGTGCCAGCAGTGAGTCGGGGGGGCCCTCTCGCGAGCAGTACTTC,CASSESGGPSREQYF
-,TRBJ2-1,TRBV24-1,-,TGTGCCACCAGTGATTCGGGTCAAGGGTTTCAGAATGAGCAGTTCTTC,CATSDSGQGFQNEQFF
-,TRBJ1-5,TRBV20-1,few,TGCAGTGCTAGATTACTTGGGGACCTTTATAGCAATCAGCCCCAGCATTTT,CSARLLGDLYSNQPQHF
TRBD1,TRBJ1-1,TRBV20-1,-,TGCAGTGCTACCCAGGGGGCGCTGAGTGAGAGTGAAGCTTTCTTT,CSATQGALSESEAFF
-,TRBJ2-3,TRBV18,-,TGTGCCAGCTCACCCGCCACTGGCCCAGATACGCAGTATTTT,CASSPATGPDTQYF
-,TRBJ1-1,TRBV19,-,TGTGCCAGTAGTTCACAGGGCATGAACACTGAAGCTTTCTTT,CASSSQGMNTEAFF
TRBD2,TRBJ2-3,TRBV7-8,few,TGTGCCAGCAGCAATCTCGTGCTAGCGGGGGCTAACACAGATACGCAGTATTTT,CASSNLVLAGANTDTQYF
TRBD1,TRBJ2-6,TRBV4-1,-,TGCGCCAGCAGCAGGGGACAGGGATCTGGGGCCAACGTCCTGACTTTC,CASSRGQGSGANVLTF